This TCR beta chain was retrieved from a study of immune heterogeneity within non-small cell lung tumors. Study-level results: Different tumor locations in one patient shared dominant CDR3 beta clonotypes yet harbored unique high-frequency clones. Comparison across individual patients showed largely distinct high-frequency T-cell receptor beta clonotypes.

The CDR3 has 15 residues. Germline V gene lookup returns CDR1 LGHDT and CDR2 YNNKEL (reference sequence). V dropped 2 bases and J dropped 2 bases, with 10 bases sitting between them. Template came from bulk tumor genomic DNA, at approximately 600 ng per sample. Surgical sampling yielded several biopsies per primary tumor (spaced far apart). Those enrolled were patients newly diagnosed with untreated non-small cell lung cancer and undergoing curative surgery. Amplification of the TCR beta CDR3 was achieved through multiplex PCR with 32 V and 13 J primers. MiXCR, applied by TCRdb to the multiplex PCR reads, yields one record per CDR3 protein. The sample includes approximately 31,000 distinct CDR3 sequences, under 35% of them seen just once. This clonotype was picked up a small number of times. Its cognate antigen is unknown.

The rearrangement links TRBV3-1 to TRBJ1-3, with no clear D. This clonotype originated in a man aged 35 to 55 with non-small cell lung cancer. Material for sequencing was lung tumor tissue. In nucleotides, the CDR3 is TGTGCCAGCAGCCAAAACACTTTGGCTGGAAACACCATATATTTT. Encoded protein: CASSQNTLAGNTIYF.